This T cell receptor beta chain is from a study of blood T cell repertoires in COVID-19. The method was immunoSEQ multiplex PCR; TCRdb's version includes in-frame clones alone and lacks a portion of them. The sample consists of over 400,000 clones, about nine tenths of them appearing once. The CDR3 totals 14 residues. V was cut by 5 bases and J by 6 bases, with 16 bases left in between. From germline, CDR1 is MRHNA and CDR2 SNTAGT. The chain combines TRBV6-4 with TRBJ1-1; weak D call: TRBD1 (5 bases). Input material: peripheral blood. The origin of this receptor is a woman aged 25-40 years with active or convalescent COVID-19. The CDR3 loop is CASSPQGGRAEAFF. The CDR3 region has the DNA TGTGCCAGCAGTCCGCAGGGAGGTAGAGCTGAAGCTTTCTTT.